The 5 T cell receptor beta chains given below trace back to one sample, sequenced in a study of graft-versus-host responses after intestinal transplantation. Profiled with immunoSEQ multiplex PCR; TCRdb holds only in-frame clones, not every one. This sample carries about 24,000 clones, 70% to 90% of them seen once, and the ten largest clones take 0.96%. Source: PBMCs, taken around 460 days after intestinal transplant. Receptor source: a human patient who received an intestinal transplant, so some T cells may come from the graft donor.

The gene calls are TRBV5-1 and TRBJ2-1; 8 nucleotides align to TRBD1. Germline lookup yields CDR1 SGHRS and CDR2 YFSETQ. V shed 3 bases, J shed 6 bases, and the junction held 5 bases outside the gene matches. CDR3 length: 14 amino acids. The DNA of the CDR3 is TGCGCCAGCAGCTGGACAGGGTCGGGCAATGAGCAGTTCTTC. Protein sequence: CASSWTGSGNEQFF.

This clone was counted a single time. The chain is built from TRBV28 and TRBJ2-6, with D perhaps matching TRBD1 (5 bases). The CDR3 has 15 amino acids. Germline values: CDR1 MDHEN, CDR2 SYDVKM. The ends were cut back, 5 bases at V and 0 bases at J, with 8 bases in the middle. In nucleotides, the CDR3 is TGTGCCAGCAGTAGGGGAAGCTCTGGGGCCAACGTCCTGACTTTC. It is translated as CASSRGSSGANVLTF.

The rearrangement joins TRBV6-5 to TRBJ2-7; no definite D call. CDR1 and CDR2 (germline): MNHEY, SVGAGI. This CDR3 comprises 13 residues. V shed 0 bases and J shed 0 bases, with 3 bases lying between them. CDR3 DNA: TGTGCCAGCAGTTACTCGCGCTCCTACGAGCAGTACTTC. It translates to CASSYSRSYEQYF.

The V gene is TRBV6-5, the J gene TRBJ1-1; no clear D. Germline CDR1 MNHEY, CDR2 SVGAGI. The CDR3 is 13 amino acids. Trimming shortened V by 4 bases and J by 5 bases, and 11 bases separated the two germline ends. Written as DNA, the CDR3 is TGTGCCAGCAGTTTCGCCGAAAGGACTGAAGCTTTCTTT. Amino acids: CASSFAERTEAFF.

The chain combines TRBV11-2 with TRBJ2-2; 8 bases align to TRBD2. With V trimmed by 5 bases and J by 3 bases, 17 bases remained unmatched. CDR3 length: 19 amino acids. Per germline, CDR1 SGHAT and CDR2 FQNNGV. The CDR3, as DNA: TGTGCCAGCAGCCCCCGTGCCCCTAATCCTAGCGGGTACACCGGGGAGCTGTTTTTT. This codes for CASSPRAPNPSGYTGELFF.